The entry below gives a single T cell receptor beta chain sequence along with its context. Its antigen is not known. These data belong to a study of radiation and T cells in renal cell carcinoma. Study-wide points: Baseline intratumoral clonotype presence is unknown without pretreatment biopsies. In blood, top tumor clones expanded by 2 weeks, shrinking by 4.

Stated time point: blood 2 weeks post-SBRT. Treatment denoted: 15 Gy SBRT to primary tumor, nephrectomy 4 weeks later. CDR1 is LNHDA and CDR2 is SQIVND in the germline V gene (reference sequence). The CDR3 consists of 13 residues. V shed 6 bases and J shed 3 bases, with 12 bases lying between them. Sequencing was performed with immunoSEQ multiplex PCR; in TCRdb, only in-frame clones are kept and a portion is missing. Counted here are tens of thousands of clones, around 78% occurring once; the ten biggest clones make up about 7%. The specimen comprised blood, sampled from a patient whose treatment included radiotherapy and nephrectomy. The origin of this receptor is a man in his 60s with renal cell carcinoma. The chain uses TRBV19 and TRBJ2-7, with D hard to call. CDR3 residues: CASSLGGRYEQYF. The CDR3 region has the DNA TGTGCCAGTAGCCTCGGCGGACGCTACGAGCAGTACTTC.